This T cell receptor (beta chain) came from a study of shared clonotypes between healthy human individuals. Overall study: Contributing individuals were two females and a few males aged 18 to 49.

To note about this clone: Its specificity is unknown.

Measured with immunoSEQ multiplex PCR; TCRdb has only the in-frame clones, and not every one. The sample contains 2 million or so clones, 85% to 95% of which appear only once. Cells designated naive CD8 were CD45RO-negative and were positively selected for CCR7, with terminally differentiated effector memory CD45RA+ cells excluded. CDR3 length: 14 residues. The germline V and J ends were trimmed by 5 bases and 2 bases, with 11 bases remaining between them. The germline V gene encodes CDR1 SGHVS and CDR2 FNYEAQ. Study findings and constraints: Relative to clonotypes present in all four donors, those not shared had lower generation probabilities. Around 5% of naive CD4 clonotypes were common to several donors. Compared with memory subsets, naive subsets generally had larger estimated richness.

This clonotype was obtained from a man between 18 and 29 years old in good health. Specimen: naive CD8+ T cells sorted from blood. The chain couples TRBV7-6 to TRBJ2-3; D not certain. The CDR3 nucleotides are TGTGCCAGCAGCCCCACGACCTACACAGATACGCAGTATTTT. Protein: CASSPTTYTDTQYF.